Listed here are 26 T cell receptor beta chains from one sample, sequenced in a study of tumor-infiltrating lymphocytes in primary liver carcinoma. Germline DNA was extracted too, while blood RNA derived from unsorted whole blood. From 500 ng of total RNA, TCR beta-specific cDNA was reverse-transcribed using a constant-region primer. Amplification in three nested multiplex PCR rounds with slightly modified ARM-PCR gave rise to TCR beta libraries. Running roughly 10 cycles apiece, the first two PCR rounds relied on TRBV1-TRBV30 forward primers together with a C-beta reverse primer. MiXCR, applied by TCRdb to the multiplex PCR reads, yields one record per CDR3 protein. Of about 300,000 distinct CDR3 sequences in the sample, 65% are singletons; the top ten hold around 9.5%. Material: peripheral blood. The receptors stem from a man between 40 and 49 years old with primary liver carcinoma and hepatitis B virus infection.

As for this clonotype: At one of its ends the junction is not consistent with the germline gene, which may arise from a read error. The V and J genes are TRBV5-1 and TRBJ2-3; a weak D match, TRBD1 (7 bases). The germline CDR1 and CDR2 sequences are SGHRS and YFSETQ. This CDR3 has 15 residues. The CDR3 region has the DNA TGCACCAGCCGGAGGGACAGCGAATACGCAGTTACGCAGTATTTT. Protein sequence: CTSRRDSEYAVTQYF.

This clonotype has only a few counts. The V call is TRBV11-2, the J call TRBJ2-3; a possible D gene is TRBD1 (5 bases). The ends were cut back, 6 bases at V and 4 bases at J, with 11 bases in the middle. Germline V gives CDR1 SGHAT, CDR2 FQNNGV. The CDR3 is made up of 13 amino acids. The CDR3 is CASSSPGPDTQYF. Written as DNA, the CDR3 is TGTGCCAGCAGTTCCCCAGGGCCAGATACGCAGTATTTT.

This clonotype has at least ten counts. The chain joins TRBV6-5 to TRBJ2-2, with D hard to call. The CDR3 runs to 14 residues. The germline V gene has CDR1 MNHEY and CDR2 SVGAGI. V lost 4 bases and J lost 1, with 7 bases in between. For the CDR3, the DNA is TGTGCCAGCAGTTCTTTCAGGAACACCGGGGAGCTGTTTTTT. Encoded protein: CASSSFRNTGELFF.

Concerning this clonotype itself: A much larger clone is a single base away; this may be a read error. The V gene is TRBV6-1, the J gene TRBJ1-4, with D uncertain. The CDR3 length is 18 residues. Trimming shortened V by 4 bases and J by 2 bases, and 20 bases separated the two germline ends. Per germline, CDR1 MNHNS and CDR2 SASEGT. This CDR3 reads CASSASDGPIETNEKLFF. Written as DNA, the CDR3 is TGTGCCAGCAGTGCCTCAGACGGACCGATCGAGACTAATGAAAAACTGTTTTTT.

Turning to this clonotype: This may be a read error, as it is one base from a much larger clone. The rearrangement links TRBV6-1 to TRBJ1-1, with D unresolved. The V end was cut by 2 bases, the J end by 11 bases, with 15 bases between. The CDR3 is 13 residues long. Germline CDR1 and CDR2: MNHNS and SASEGT. For the CDR3, the DNA is TGTGCCAGCAGTGAATCACCGGGTAATGATGCTTTCTTT. This codes for CASSESPGNDAFF.

Note on this clonotype: A single base separates this from a much larger clone, so it may be a read error. This is likely a read error, given that the CDR3 carries no conserved phenylalanine or tryptophan at its end. This chain links TRBV11-2 with TRBJ2-1, with D perhaps matching TRBD2 (7 bases). Between the trimmed V and J ends, which lost 0 bases and 0 bases, there was a span of 12 bases. This CDR3 is 17 amino acids long. CDR1 is SGHAT and CDR2 is FQNNGV in the germline V gene. This CDR3 reads CASSLDGGAVSYNEQFI. In nucleotides, the CDR3 is TGTGCCAGCAGCTTAGATGGGGGGGCGGTCTCCTACAATGAGCAGTTCATC.

This clonotype was seen once. The junction departs from germline at one end; a sequencing error may be responsible. The V and J genes are TRBV10-3 and TRBJ2-7, with 11 bases fitting TRBD2. This CDR3 contains 14 residues. Germline CDR1 and CDR2: ENHRY and SYGVKD. CDR3 nucleotide sequence: TGTGTCATCAGCGCCGGGACTAGCGGCTACGAGCAGTACTTC. Translated: CVISAGTSGYEQYF.

This chain connects TRBV6-6 to TRBJ1-1; 7 bases map to TRBD1. V gave up 5 bases and J gave up 6 bases; unmatched junction bases: 12. The CDR3 loop spans 15 amino acids. The germline V gene encodes CDR1 MNHNY and CDR2 SVGAGI (reference sequence). DNA for the CDR3: TGTGCCAGCAGTCCTTCGACAGGGAGAGGCGCTGAAGCTTTCTTT. It specifies CASSPSTGRGAEAFF.

As regards this clonotype: This may be a read error: a much more frequent sequence differs by one nucleotide. This chain uses TRBV4-1 with TRBJ1-6, with D possibly TRBD1 on 5 matching bases. The CDR3 is 15 residues long. Trimming removed 0 bases from V and 10 bases from J, with 13 bases in between. Germline loops: CDR1 MGHRA, CDR2 YSYEKL. In nucleotides, the CDR3 is TGCGCCAGCAGCCAAGATGGGGCAGGACTCTCACCCCTCCACTTT. Translating gives CASSQDGAGLSPLHF.

The rearrangement links TRBV12-3 or TRBV12-4 to TRBJ2-2, with no clear D. V was pared by 7 bases and J by 9 bases, with 24 bases between. This CDR3 contains 16 residues. CDR3 in amino acids: CASTPPLGSVTWELFF. CDR3 coding DNA: TGTGCCAGCACCCCACCCCTAGGCTCGGTCACTTGGGAGCTGTTTTTT.

The chain joins TRBV11-2 to TRBJ1-2, with 9 nucleotides matching TRBD1. This CDR3 comprises 16 residues. Unmatched junction bases numbered 17, after V lost 9 bases and J lost 6 bases. Germline lookup yields CDR1 SGHAT and CDR2 FQNNGV. For the CDR3, the DNA is TGTGCCAGTAGTACGACAGGGGGATCACCCCTCGATGGCTACACCTTC. Amino acid sequence: CASSTTGGSPLDGYTF. Full variable domain (missing parts from reference TRBV11-2 and TRBJ1-2): EAGVAQSPRYKIIEKRQSVAFWCNPISGHATLYWYQQILGQGPKLLIQFQNNGVVDDSQLPKDRFSAERLKGVDSTLKIQPAKLEDSAVYLCASSTTGGSPLDGYTFGSGTRLTVV.

A word on this clonotype: One base away lies a much larger clone, so this may be a sequencing read error. No conserved phenylalanine or tryptophan ends this CDR3, so it is likely a read error. V and J are TRBV6-1 and TRBJ2-7; 9 bases agree with TRBD1. Trimming cost V 4 bases and J 2 bases; bases outside gene matches: 3. Germline V CDR1 and CDR2: MNHNS, SASEGT. This CDR3 has 14 amino acids. The CDR3, as DNA: TGTGCCAGCAGTGGGACAGGGGACCCCTACGAGCAGTACTTA. Amino acids: CASSGTGDPYEQYL.

This clonotype was observed once. The CDR3 DNA is TGTGCCAGCAGGGGGACAGGGACGTCCGCGCAGTACTTC. It translates to CASRGTGTSAQYF. This chain connects TRBV6-2 or TRBV6-3 to TRBJ2-7, with 9 bases identical to TRBD1. The CDR3 covers 13 residues. J lost 9 bases, V lost 6 bases, and 9 bases had no gene match. Germline CDR1 reads MNHEY; CDR2 reads SVGEGT.

V gene TRBV6-1 combines with J gene TRBJ2-7; 9 bases are shared with TRBD1. CDR1 and CDR2 (germline): MNHNS, SASEGT. V lost 6 bases and J lost 2; bases outside the gene matches: 2. The CDR3 consists of 13 residues. CDR3 sequence reads: CASSWTGAYEQYF. Written as DNA, the CDR3 is TGTGCCAGCAGCTGGACAGGGGCCTACGAGCAGTACTTC.

As for this clonotype: A junction end diverges from the germline sequence, so it may reflect a read error. V and J are TRBV11-2 and TRBJ1-1, with D possibly TRBD1 on 6 matching bases. The CDR3 covers 15 residues. CDR1 and CDR2 from the germline V gene are SGHAT and FQNNGV. In DNA, the CDR3 is TGTGCCAGCAACCCTGGACAGTCTGTGAACACTGAAACTTTCTTT. As protein: CASNPGQSVNTETFF.

The V call is TRBV2, the J call TRBJ2-2; weak D call: TRBD1 (5 bases). This CDR3 spans 14 amino acids. V was pared by 6 bases and J by 5 bases, with 13 bases between. The germline V gene encodes CDR1 SNHLY and CDR2 FYNNEI. CDR3 residues: CASRPLAGTGELFF. CDR3 nucleotide sequence: TGTGCCAGCAGACCTCTGGCAGGGACCGGGGAGCTGTTTTTT.

Details on this clonotype: No DNA is shown, since the ends of the CDR3 on it are uncertain; the CDR3 is the one TCRdb lists. V is TRBV29-1 and J is TRBJ2-1; TRBD2 is the table's D call and was not checked against the DNA. The CDR3 has 15 amino acids, counting both end residues. Germline V gives CDR1 SQVTM, CDR2 ANQGSEA. CDR3 in amino acids: CSVASGSDSYNEQSF.

A single count supports this clonotype. The chain recombines TRBV7-9 with TRBJ2-1, with 12 bases aligning to TRBD2. V gave up 5 bases and J gave up 9 bases; unmatched junction bases: 14. CDR1 and CDR2 (germline): SEHNR, FQNEAQ (reference sequence). This CDR3 is 17 amino acids long. CDR3 region: CASSPGASGRAVGEQFF. CDR3 nucleotide sequence: TGTGCCAGCAGCCCGGGGGCTAGCGGGAGGGCCGTGGGTGAGCAGTTCTTC.

This clonotype was detected only once. The conserved phenylalanine or tryptophan is not found at the CDR3 terminus, so this likely reflects a read error. J is TRBJ2-2 and V is TRBV11-2, with a possible D match to TRBD2 (6 bases). This CDR3 contains 16 residues. The germline CDR1 and CDR2 sequences are SGHAT and FQNNGV. CDR3 in amino acids: CASSLDAGMNTGELFV. The DNA of the CDR3 is TGTGCCAGCAGCCTAGATGCGGGGATGAACACCGGGGAGCTGTTTGTT.

This clonotype has a handful of counts. The gene calls are TRBV28 and TRBJ2-7; tentative D call: TRBD2 (6 bases). Germline V gives CDR1 MDHEN, CDR2 SYDVKM. Trimming cost V 5 bases and J 4 bases, with 21 bases left between them. This CDR3 spans 16 amino acids. CDR3: CASSKTEPGRGYEQYF. The CDR3 coding sequence is TGTGCCAGCAGTAAGACCGAGCCGGGACGGGGGTACGAGCAGTACTTC.

As for this clonotype: A read error may account for a junction end that differs from germline. This chain links TRBV11-2 with TRBJ1-2, with TRBD1 as a possible D gene (5 bases). The CDR3 contains 15 residues. Germline V gene lookup returns CDR1 SGHAT and CDR2 FQNNGV. The CDR3 reads CASSRPGPNLYDYTF. In DNA form, the CDR3 reads TGTGCCAGTAGCCGACCGGGACCGAACCTCTATGACTACACCTTC.

Note on this clonotype: Mismatch with germline at one junction end may stem from a read error. This chain connects TRBV11-2 to TRBJ2-2; possibly TRBD2 for D (6 bases). The length of the CDR3 is 16 residues. Looked up from germline, CDR1 is SGHAT and CDR2 is FQNNGV. CDR3 sequence: CASSPQMAGRTRELFF. CDR3 sequence (DNA): TGTGCCAGCAGCCCCCAGATGGCGGGACGCACCCGGGAGCTATTTTTT. The whole variable domain, filled in from reference TRBV11-2 and TRBJ2-2, reads EAGVAQSPRYKIIEKRQSVAFWCNPISGHATLYWYQQILGQGPKLLIQFQNNGVVDDSQLPKDRFSAERLKGVDSTLKIQPAKLEDSAVYLCASSPQMAGRTRELFFGEGSRLTVL.

As concerns this clonotype: A single base separates this from a much larger clone, so it may be a read error. The V and J genes are TRBV11-2 and TRBJ2-1; D possibly corresponds to TRBD2 (5 bases). CDR3 length equals 11 residues. Germline assignment: CDR1 SGHAT and CDR2 FQNNGV. The CDR3 DNA reads TGTGTCAGCACGACGGGGTGGGAGCAGTTCTTC. Encoded protein: CVSTTGWEQFF.

In regard to this clonotype: Just one base apart from a much larger clone, this may be a read error. CDR3 region: CTSSYSRGNYGYTF. In DNA form, the CDR3 reads TGTACCAGCAGTTACTCGCGCGGAAACTATGGCTACACCTTC. This chain uses TRBV6-6 with TRBJ1-2; D not certain. Germline-derived CDR1 and CDR2 are MNHNY and SVGAGI (reference sequence). CDR3 length: 14 residues.

V usage is TRBV20-1 and J usage is TRBJ2-7, with 7 bases that match TRBD2. The CDR3 spans 15 residues. V lost 4 bases to trimming and J lost 2 bases; unmatched junction nucleotides: 11. The germline V gene has CDR1 DFQATT and CDR2 SNEGSKA (reference sequence). CDR3 coding DNA: TGCAGTGCTACCGGGGAGTTAGCGGGTCCCTACGAGCAGTACTTC. Translated: CSATGELAGPYEQYF.

In the case of this clonotype: This may be a read error, as it is one base from a much larger clone. This rearrangement joins TRBV2 to TRBJ2-2; TRBD2 might be the D (6 bases). The CDR3 length is 12 residues. Germline CDR1 is SNHLY and CDR2 is FYNNEI. V was cut by 5 bases and J by 7 bases, with 8 bases left in between. CDR3 in DNA: TGTGCCAGCAGTAGGAGGGTCGGGGAGCTGTTTTTT. Protein: CASSRRVGELFF.